Shown below are 7 T cell receptor beta chains from a single sample sequenced in a study of blood T cells in healthy people across ages (dated by TCRdb to between 2015 and 2016). Libraries were made using 5' RACE. Sequenced on an Illumina HiSeq 2500. A second PCR of 7 to 11 cycles was performed with a sample-barcoded 5' primer and a J-beta primer mix. In TCRdb, the public reads were trimmed at Q25 with fastp and aligned with MiXCR, with productive beta chains retained. Under each unique CDR3 protein, matching rows form one entry showing the most common genes and DNA. The sample records about 1.4 million distinct CDR3 sequences, approximately 59% of which are singletons. Over 5% of the sample rests with the top ten. The sample was blood. The receptor source for this set is a man between 18 and 29 years old in good health.

This clonotype was counted a single time. This chain joins TRBV12-3 or TRBV12-4 and TRBJ2-1; D is undetermined. The CDR3 runs to 16 residues. Trimming shortened V by 6 bases and J by 0 bases, and 15 bases separated the two germline ends. This CDR3 is CASRPLVAGSYNEQFF. Here the CDR3 DNA reads TGTGCCAGCAGGCCTCTAGTCGCCGGCTCCTACAATGAGCAGTTCTTC.

The rearrangement joins TRBV27 to TRBJ2-1; 13 bases line up with TRBD2. After removal of 5 bases from V and 10 bases from J, the junction contained 5 bases not matched to a gene. From germline, CDR1 is MNHEY and CDR2 SMNVEV (reference sequence). The CDR3 extends over 14 amino acids. The CDR3 loop is CASSPGTSGKEQFF. The CDR3 DNA is TGTGCCAGCAGTCCGGGGACTAGCGGGAAAGAGCAGTTCTTC.

This chain links TRBV6-6 with TRBJ2-6; no clear D gene. Germline CDR1 MNHNY, CDR2 SVGAGI (reference sequence). Trimming pared 6 bases from V and 1 base from J, leaving 16 bases between. The CDR3 contains 17 residues. The CDR3: CASSDNQWFSGANVLTF. CDR3 nucleotides: TGTGCCAGCAGCGATAACCAGTGGTTTTCTGGGGCCAACGTCCTGACTTTC.

The chain employs TRBV4-3 and TRBJ2-7; D possibly corresponds to TRBD1 (6 bases). Germline-derived CDR1 and CDR2 are LGHNA and YSLEER. V lost 0 bases and J 5 bases, leaving 11 bases between the germline ends. This CDR3 is 14 amino acids long. The CDR3 nucleotides read TGCGCCAGCAGCCAAGACAGGGGAGTGGACGAGCAGTACTTC. Protein product: CASSQDRGVDEQYF.

The chain is built from TRBV5-4 and TRBJ2-3; TRBD2 agrees at 7 bases. Trimming removed 5 bases from V and 4 bases from J; junction bases left unmatched: 7. The CDR3 length is 14 residues. Looked up from germline, CDR1 is SGHNT and CDR2 is YYREEE (reference sequence). CDR3 in amino acids: CASSFGLVADTQYF. The CDR3 DNA sequence: TGTGCCAGCAGTTTCGGACTAGTCGCAGATACGCAGTATTTT.

The chain links TRBV6-5 to TRBJ2-3; D is uncertain. The CDR3 extends over 16 amino acids. Germline loops: CDR1 MNHEY, CDR2 SVGAGI. Trimming took off 0 bases at V and 2 bases at J, with 12 bases between the two ends. CDR3 sequence reads: CASSYSAGYATDTQYF. As DNA, the CDR3 is TGTGCCAGCAGTTACTCGGCAGGATACGCCACAGATACGCAGTATTTT.

V and J are TRBV9 and TRBJ2-1; 15 nucleotides match TRBD2. This CDR3 is built from 18 residues. Germline CDR1 reads SGDLS; CDR2 reads YYNGEE. J was trimmed by 4 bases and V by 3 bases; bases with no gene match: 8. The CDR3 DNA is TGTGCCAGCAGCGCAGCCCTAGGGACTAGCGGGGGGTACAATGAGCAGTTCTTC. Translating it yields CASSAALGTSGGYNEQFF.